This entry concerns a single T cell receptor (beta chain). Its target is not known. A read error may produce the germline difference seen at one junction end. Produced via immunoSEQ multiplex PCR; TCRdb's table is partial and in-frame only. Here the sample spans 150,000 to 170,000 clones, 85% to 90% being singletons. These data belong to a study of cytomegalovirus exposure and HLA in healthy donors. About the study: The approximately 120 validation repertoires, a later analysis reported, used the same platform as the roughly 730 repertoires from the first cohort. Study conclusions and caveats: Reportedly, cytomegalovirus status was diagnosed with high sensitivity and specificity.

Germline CDR1 SSHAT, CDR2 FNYEAQ (reference sequence). This CDR3 spans 14 amino acids. This receptor was obtained from a human donor in good health. The V call is TRBV7-7, the J call TRBJ2-2, with a possible D match to TRBD2 (5 bases). Sequenced: PBMCs. CDR3 DNA sequence: TGTGCTAGCAGCTTCTCCGTTCGGGGCGGGGAGCTGTTTTTT. It codes for CASSFSVRGGELFF.